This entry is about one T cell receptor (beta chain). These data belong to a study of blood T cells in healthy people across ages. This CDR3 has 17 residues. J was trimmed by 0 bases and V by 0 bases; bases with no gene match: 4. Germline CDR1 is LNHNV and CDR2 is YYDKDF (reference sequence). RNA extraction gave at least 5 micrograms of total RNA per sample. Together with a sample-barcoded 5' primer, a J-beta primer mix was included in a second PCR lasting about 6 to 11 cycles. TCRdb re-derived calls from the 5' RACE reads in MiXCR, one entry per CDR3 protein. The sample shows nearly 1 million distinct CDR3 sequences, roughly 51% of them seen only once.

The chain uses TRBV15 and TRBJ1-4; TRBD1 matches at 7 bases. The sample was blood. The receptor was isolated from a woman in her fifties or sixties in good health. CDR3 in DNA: TGTGCCACCAGCAGAGATAGGGGGACAGCAACTAATGAAAAACTGTTTTTT. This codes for CATSRDRGTATNEKLFF.